This entry features one TCR beta chain sequence. This clone appeared a few times. Its antigen remains unidentified. Base qualities are not provided; no much larger clone lies one nucleotide away. The entry originates in a study of beta chain features in type 1 diabetes (dated by TCRdb to 2016 to 2019). Concerning the study at large: Mean age, gender distribution, total cell number and subset yield were not different between patients and healthy donors. A total of 100 million to 110 million sorted cells were examined across all samples, and a strong correlation was observed between cell number per subset and RNA yield. The study compared the TCRB repertoires of sorted circulating CD4+ T cell subsets in recently diagnosed type 1 diabetes patients with those in matched healthy donors. Whereas all 28 donors provided naive and central memory subsets, regulatory and stem cell-like memory subsets were isolated from just 8 patients and about eight healthy donors.

Each donor gave one peripheral blood draw, roughly 110 mL on average, collected into heparinised tubes. A BD FACSAria II and a panel including CD45RO, CCR7, CD25, CD127, CD95 and CD27 were used to sort naive, central memory, regulatory and stem cell-like memory CD4+ T cells. Every sorted population had a purity above 95%. PBMCs were isolated right away by Lymphoprep density gradient centrifugation and were stained directly, without culture. So that batch effects would be minimized, each experiment stained and sorted samples in pairs, pairing one healthy donor with one patient. The entire isolated RNA was reverse transcribed using the High Capacity cDNA Reverse Transcription Kit, and thus expressed TCRB transcripts were sequenced. Deep immunoSEQ sequencing was performed on naive, central memory and regulatory T cell samples, with an average of roughly 3.6 million total reads per sample. Sorted cells were lysed in RLT buffer and RNA was extracted with DNase-treated RNeasy Micro or Mini kits, depending on cell number. Each cell subset was processed separately to prevent cross-contamination, with patient and healthy donor samples processed together. TCRB sequences were amplified from cDNA with the immunoSEQ multiplex PCR, producing 87-bp fragments spanning the CDR3 region. Sequencing of the amplicons was done on the Illumina HiSeq platform. Per the source publication's procedure: PCR bias was corrected computationally using synthetic template baselines, and reads within Hamming distance 2 were collapsed, with unmergeable singletons discarded. By aligning reads against IMGT, V, D and J genes, CDR3 length, and insertions or deletions at six rearrangement sites were assigned. Within each subset, clonotype counts were normalized to sorted cell number, and only after that were true diversity and Gini coefficients computed with the tcR R package. The overlap coefficient, calculated on TCRB nucleotide sequences, was used to measure repertoire sharing. The immuneACCESS repertoire file appears here via TCRdb, limited to in-frame rearrangements. These files lack a portion of the clones; in checked studies, under half of the deficit traces to unresolved V genes, and the cause of the others is not known. The D gene and trimming were derived from the DNA, and the V and J assignments and clone size from that table. For this sample the table gives around 200,000 clones, of which roughly an eighth were detected only once. 0.62% of the sample belongs to the ten largest clones.

The paper as a whole reports these results and caveats: At VDJ recombination sites, patients with type 1 diabetes made fewer insertions and deleted more nucleotides, a pattern implying thymic rearrangement abnormalities. Because cDNA was sequenced instead of genomic DNA, activated cells with high expression could be over-represented, although the groups did not differ in activation or CD3 levels. In all four CD4+ subsets, TCRB CDR3 length was moderately but significantly shorter in type 1 diabetes patients. Naive, central memory and regulatory TCRB repertoires appeared more similar among patients than among healthy donors. Shorter templates might be favored by PCR, yet because patient and control samples were amplified and corrected together, any such skew would affect both groups equally. Only small numbers of individuals were included in the HLA sub-analyses, which left unresolved whether HLA type had any influence on TCRB rearrangement.

The sequenced material came from central memory CD4+ T cells from blood. The sequence came from a woman in her late teens or twenties in good health.

The CDR3 protein sequence reads: CASSPADSDYGYTF. The sequenced DNA: TGCGCCAGCAGCCCGGCAGACAGTGACTATGGCTACACCTTC. The chain joins TRBV5-1 to TRBJ1-2; the D segment could be TRBD1, given 5 matching bases. V drops 4 bases and J drops 3 bases, leaving 13 bases in between. The CDR3 contains 14 residues, cysteine and phenylalanine counted. Here the CDR3 DNA is all that survives: 42 bases in frame from base 1. CDR1 and CDR2 are read off the germline V gene as SGHRS and YFSETQ.